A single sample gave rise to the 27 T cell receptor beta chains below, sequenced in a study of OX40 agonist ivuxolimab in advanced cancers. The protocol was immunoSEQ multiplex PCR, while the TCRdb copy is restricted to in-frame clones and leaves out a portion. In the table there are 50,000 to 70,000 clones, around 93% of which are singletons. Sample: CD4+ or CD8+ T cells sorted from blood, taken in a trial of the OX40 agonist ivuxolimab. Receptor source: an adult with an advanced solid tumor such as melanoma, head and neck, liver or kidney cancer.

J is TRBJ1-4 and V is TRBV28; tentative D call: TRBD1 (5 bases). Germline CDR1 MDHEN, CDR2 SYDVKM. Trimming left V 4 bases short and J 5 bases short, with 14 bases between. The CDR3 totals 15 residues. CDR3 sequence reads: CASSSLRDANEKLFF. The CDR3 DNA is TGTGCCAGCAGTTCTCTCCGGGACGCGAATGAAAAACTGTTTTTT. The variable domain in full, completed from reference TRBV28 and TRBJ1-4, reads DVKVTQSSRYLVKRTGEKVFLECVQDMDHENMFWYRQDPGLGLRLIYFSYDVKMKEKGDIPEGYSVSREKKERFSLILESASTNQTSMYLCASSSLRDANEKLFFGSGTQLSVL.

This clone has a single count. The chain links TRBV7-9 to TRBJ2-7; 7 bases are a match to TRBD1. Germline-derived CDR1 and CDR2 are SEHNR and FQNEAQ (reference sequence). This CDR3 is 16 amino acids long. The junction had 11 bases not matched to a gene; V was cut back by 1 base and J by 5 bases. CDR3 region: CASSLGVGTAPHEQYF. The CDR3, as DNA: TGTGCCAGCAGCTTAGGAGTTGGGACAGCTCCTCACGAGCAGTACTTC. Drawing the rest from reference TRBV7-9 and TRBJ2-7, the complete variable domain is DTGVSQNPRHKITKRGQNVTFRCDPISEHNRLYWYRQTLGQGPEFLTYFQNEAQLEKSRLLSDRFSAERPKGSFSTLEIQRTEQGDSAMYLCASSLGVGTAPHEQYFGPGTRLTVT.

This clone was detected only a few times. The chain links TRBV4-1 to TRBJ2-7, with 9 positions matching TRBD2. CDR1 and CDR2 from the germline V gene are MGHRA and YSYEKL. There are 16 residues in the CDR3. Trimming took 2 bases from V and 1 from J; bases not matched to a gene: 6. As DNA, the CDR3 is TGCGCCAGCAGCCAATCCTTGGCGGGAGGGTCCTACGAGCAGTACTTC. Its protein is CASSQSLAGGSYEQYF.

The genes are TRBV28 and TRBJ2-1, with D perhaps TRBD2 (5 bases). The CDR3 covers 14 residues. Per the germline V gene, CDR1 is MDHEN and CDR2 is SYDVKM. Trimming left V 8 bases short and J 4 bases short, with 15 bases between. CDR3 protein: CASRERSIYNEQFF. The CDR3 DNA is TGTGCCAGCCGAGAGCGGTCCATTTACAATGAGCAGTTCTTC.

The CDR3 nucleotides are TGTGCCAGCAGCCCCAGCAGGAACTATGGCTACACCTTC. Amino acid sequence: CASSPSRNYGYTF. V usage is TRBV27 and J usage is TRBJ1-2; no clear D. CDR3 length equals 13 residues. Between the trimmed V and J ends, which lost 6 bases and 2 bases, there was a span of 10 bases. Germline CDR1 and CDR2: MNHEY and SMNVEV (reference sequence).

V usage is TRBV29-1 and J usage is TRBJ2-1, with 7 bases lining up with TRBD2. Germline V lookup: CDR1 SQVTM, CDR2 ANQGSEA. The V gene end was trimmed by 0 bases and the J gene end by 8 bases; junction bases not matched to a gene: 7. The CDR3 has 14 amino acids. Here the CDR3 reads CSVEDGTGRDEQFF. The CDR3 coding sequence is TGCAGCGTTGAAGATGGGACGGGGAGGGATGAGCAGTTCTTC.

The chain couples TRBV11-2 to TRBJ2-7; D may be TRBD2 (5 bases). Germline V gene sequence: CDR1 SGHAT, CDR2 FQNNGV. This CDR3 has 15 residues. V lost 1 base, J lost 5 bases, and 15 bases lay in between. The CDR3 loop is CASSLVLGEVHEQYF. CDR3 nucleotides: TGTGCCAGCAGCTTAGTTTTGGGAGAGGTCCACGAGCAGTACTTC.

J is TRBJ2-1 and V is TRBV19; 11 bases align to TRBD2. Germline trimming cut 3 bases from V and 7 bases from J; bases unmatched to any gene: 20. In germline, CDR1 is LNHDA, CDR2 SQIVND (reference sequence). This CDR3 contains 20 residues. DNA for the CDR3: TGTGCCAGTAGTATCAATCGGGGGGGTTCACTAGCGGGAGTAAGTAATGAGCAGTTCTTC. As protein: CASSINRGGSLAGVSNEQFF.

CDR3 region: CASSFAREIDEQYF. In DNA, the CDR3 is TGTGCCAGCAGCTTCGCTAGGGAAATCGACGAGCAGTACTTC. V usage is TRBV7-5 and J usage is TRBJ2-7. TRBV7-5 is designated a pseudogene. This CDR3 contains 14 residues.

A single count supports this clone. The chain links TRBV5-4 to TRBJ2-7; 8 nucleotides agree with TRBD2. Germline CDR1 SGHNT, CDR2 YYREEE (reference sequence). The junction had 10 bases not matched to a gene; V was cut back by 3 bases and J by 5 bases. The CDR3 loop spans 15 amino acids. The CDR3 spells CASSWGVSGAHEQYF. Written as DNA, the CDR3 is TGTGCCAGCAGCTGGGGTGTTAGCGGGGCCCACGAGCAGTACTTC.

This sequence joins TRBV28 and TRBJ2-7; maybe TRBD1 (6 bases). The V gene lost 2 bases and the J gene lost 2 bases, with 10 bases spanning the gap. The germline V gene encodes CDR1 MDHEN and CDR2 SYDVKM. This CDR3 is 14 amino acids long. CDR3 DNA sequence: TGTGCCAGCAGTTTACAGGGGTCCCCCTACGAGCAGTACTTC. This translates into CASSLQGSPYEQYF. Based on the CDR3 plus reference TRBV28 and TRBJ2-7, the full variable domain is DVKVTQSSRYLVKRTGEKVFLECVQDMDHENMFWYRQDPGLGLRLIYFSYDVKMKEKGDIPEGYSVSREKKERFSLILESASTNQTSMYLCASSLQGSPYEQYFGPGTRLTVT.

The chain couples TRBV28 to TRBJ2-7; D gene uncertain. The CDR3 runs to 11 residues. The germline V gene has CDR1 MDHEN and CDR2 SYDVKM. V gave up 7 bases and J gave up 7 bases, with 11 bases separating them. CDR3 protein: CASNWLGEQYF. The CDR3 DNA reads TGTGCCAGCAATTGGTTGGGGGAGCAGTACTTC.

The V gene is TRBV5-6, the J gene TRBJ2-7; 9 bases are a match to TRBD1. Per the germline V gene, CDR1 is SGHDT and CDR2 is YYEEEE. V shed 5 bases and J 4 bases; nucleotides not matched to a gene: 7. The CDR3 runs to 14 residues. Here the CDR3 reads CASSPGTGSYEQYF. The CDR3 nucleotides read TGTGCCAGCAGTCCCGGGACAGGGTCTTACGAGCAGTACTTC.

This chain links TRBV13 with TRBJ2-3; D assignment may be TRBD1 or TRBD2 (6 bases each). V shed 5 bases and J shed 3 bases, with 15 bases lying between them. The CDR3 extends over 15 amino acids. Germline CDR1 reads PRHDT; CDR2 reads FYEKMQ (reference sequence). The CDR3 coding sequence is TGTGCCAGCAGCGCCCCGAGAGGGGGGACAGATACGCAGTATTTT. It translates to CASSAPRGGTDTQYF. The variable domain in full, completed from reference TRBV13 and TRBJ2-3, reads AAGVIQSPRHLIKEKRETATLKCYPIPRHDTVYWYQQGPGQDPQFLISFYEKMQSDKGSIPDRFSAQQFSDYHSELNMSSLELGDSALYFCASSAPRGGTDTQYFGPGTRLTVL.

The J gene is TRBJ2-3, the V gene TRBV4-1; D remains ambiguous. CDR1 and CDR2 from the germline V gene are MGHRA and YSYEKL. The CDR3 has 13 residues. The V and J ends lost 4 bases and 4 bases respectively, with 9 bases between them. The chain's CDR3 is CASSPTISDTQYF. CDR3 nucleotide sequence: TGCGCCAGCAGCCCTACTATTTCAGATACGCAGTATTTT.

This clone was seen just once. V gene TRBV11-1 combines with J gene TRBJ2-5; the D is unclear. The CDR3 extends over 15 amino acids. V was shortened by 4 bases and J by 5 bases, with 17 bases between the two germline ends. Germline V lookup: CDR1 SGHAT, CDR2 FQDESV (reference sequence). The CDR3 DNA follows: TGTGCCAGCAGCTCGCTCAGTGGTTCGGTTGAGACCCAGTACTTC. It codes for CASSSLSGSVETQYF.

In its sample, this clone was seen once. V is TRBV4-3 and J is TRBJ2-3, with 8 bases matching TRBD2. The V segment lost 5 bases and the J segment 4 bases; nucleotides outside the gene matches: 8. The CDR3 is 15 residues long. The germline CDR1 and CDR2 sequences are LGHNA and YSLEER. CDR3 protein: CASSSGTRLPDTQYF. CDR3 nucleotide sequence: TGCGCCAGCAGCTCCGGGACTAGGCTACCAGATACGCAGTATTTT.

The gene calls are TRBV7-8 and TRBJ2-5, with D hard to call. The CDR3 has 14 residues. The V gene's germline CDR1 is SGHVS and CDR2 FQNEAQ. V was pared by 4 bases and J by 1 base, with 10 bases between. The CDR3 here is CASSSGFSQETQYF. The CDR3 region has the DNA TGTGCCAGCAGCTCCGGGTTTTCCCAAGAGACCCAGTACTTC.

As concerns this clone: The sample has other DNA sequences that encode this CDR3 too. CDR3 nucleotide sequence: TGTGCCAGTAGTATCGTTAGGGGCACTGAAGCTTTCTTT. It is translated as CASSIVRGTEAFF. The chain carries TRBV19 and TRBJ1-1, with D possibly matching TRBD1 (5 bases). CDR3 size: 13 residues. The V gene's germline CDR1 is LNHDA and CDR2 SQIVND (reference sequence). V lost 3 bases and J 4 bases, leaving 9 bases between the germline ends.

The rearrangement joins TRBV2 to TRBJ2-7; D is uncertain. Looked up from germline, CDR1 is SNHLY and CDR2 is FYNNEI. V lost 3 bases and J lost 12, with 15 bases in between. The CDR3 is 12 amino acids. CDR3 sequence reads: CASSDRRDLAYF. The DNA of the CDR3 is TGTGCCAGCAGTGACAGGCGAGACTTAGCGTACTTC.

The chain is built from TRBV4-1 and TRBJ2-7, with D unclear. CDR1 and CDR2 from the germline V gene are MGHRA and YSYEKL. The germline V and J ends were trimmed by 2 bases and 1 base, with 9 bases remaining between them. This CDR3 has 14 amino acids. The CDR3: CASSQKTESYEQYF. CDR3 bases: TGCGCCAGCAGCCAAAAGACGGAGTCCTACGAGCAGTACTTC.

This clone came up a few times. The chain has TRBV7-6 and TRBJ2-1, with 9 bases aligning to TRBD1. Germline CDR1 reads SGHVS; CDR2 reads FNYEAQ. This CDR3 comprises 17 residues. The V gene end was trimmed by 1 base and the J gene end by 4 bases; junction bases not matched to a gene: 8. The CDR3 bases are TGTGCCAGCAGCTTAGGGGTTGGGACAGGGCTATACAATGAGCAGTTCTTC. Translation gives CASSLGVGTGLYNEQFF.

CDR3 region: CASSPRTGLIQPQHF. The CDR3 DNA reads as TGTGCCAGCAGCCCCCGGACAGGGCTTATCCAGCCCCAGCATTTT. The V call is TRBV6-6, the J call TRBJ1-5; 8 bases fit TRBD1. V was pared by 6 bases and J by 7 bases, with 11 bases of the junction left unmatched. The CDR3 contains 15 residues. In germline, CDR1 is MNHNY, CDR2 SVGAGI (reference sequence).

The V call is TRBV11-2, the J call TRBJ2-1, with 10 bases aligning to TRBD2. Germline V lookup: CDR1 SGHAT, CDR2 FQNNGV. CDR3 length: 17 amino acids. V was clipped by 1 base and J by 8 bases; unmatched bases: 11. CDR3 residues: CASSLASSGSALDEQFF. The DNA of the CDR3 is TGTGCCAGCAGCTTAGCCTCTAGCGGGAGCGCTTTGGATGAGCAGTTCTTC. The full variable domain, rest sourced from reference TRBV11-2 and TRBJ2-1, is EAGVAQSPRYKIIEKRQSVAFWCNPISGHATLYWYQQILGQGPKLLIQFQNNGVVDDSQLPKDRFSAERLKGVDSTLKIQPAKLEDSAVYLCASSLASSGSALDEQFFGPGTRLTVL.

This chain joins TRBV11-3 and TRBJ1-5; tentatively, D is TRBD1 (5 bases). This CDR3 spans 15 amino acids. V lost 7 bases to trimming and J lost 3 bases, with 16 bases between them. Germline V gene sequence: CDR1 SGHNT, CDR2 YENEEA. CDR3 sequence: CASTTARQHNQPQHF. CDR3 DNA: TGTGCCAGCACCACTGCGAGACAGCACAATCAGCCCCAGCATTTT.

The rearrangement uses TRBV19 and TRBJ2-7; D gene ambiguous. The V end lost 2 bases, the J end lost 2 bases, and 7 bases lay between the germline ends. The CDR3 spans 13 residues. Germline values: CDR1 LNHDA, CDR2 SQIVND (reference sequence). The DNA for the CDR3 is TGTGCCAGTAGTATATCACCCGCCTACGAGCAGTACTTC. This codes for CASSISPAYEQYF.

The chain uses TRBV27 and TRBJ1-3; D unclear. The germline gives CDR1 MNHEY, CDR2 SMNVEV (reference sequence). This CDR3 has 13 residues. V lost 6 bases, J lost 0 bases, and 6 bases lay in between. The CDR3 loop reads CASSGISGNTIYF. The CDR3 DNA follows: TGTGCCAGCAGCGGTATCTCTGGAAACACCATATATTTT.